The 18 T cell receptor beta chains below come from one sample, sequenced in a study of ipilimumab plus nivolumab after autologous stem cell transplantation. Generated by immunoSEQ multiplex PCR, the TCRdb table keeps only in-frame clones and is missing some. This table holds approximately 84,000 clones, nearly 85% found once. Sequencing used PBMCs, obtained in a trial of ipilimumab plus nivolumab as post-transplant consolidation. The receptors derive from a male donor with diffuse large B-cell lymphoma.

This clone was picked up a small number of times. The CDR3 spells CAWSRPGVYNQPQHF. CDR3 nucleotide sequence: TGTGCCTGGAGTAGACCAGGGGTTTACAATCAGCCCCAGCATTTT. The chain uses TRBV30 and TRBJ1-5; weak D call: TRBD1 (6 bases). This CDR3 comprises 15 residues. The V end lost 2 bases, the J end lost 3 bases, and 14 bases lay between the germline ends. The germline gives CDR1 GTSNPN, CDR2 SVGIG (reference sequence).

This clone was recorded a few times. The chain has TRBV30 and TRBJ1-1; 8 bases fit TRBD1. Germline CDR1 and CDR2: GTSNPN and SVGIG (reference sequence). Trimming removed 4 bases from V and 10 bases from J; junction bases left unmatched: 14. The CDR3 contains 14 residues. CDR3 region: CAWTLNGGQAGAFF. CDR3 DNA sequence: TGTGCCTGGACCCTGAACGGGGGACAGGCAGGAGCTTTCTTT.

This chain uses TRBV30 with TRBJ1-1; 9 bases line up with TRBD1. Losses at the gene ends were 4 bases for V and 5 bases for J; bases not matched to a gene: 5. The V gene's germline CDR1 is GTSNPN and CDR2 SVGIG (reference sequence). This CDR3 has 13 residues. The CDR3 bases are TGTGCCTGGAACAGGGGGCGGGGTACTGAAGCTTTCTTT. Its translation: CAWNRGRGTEAFF.

V is TRBV30 and J is TRBJ2-5; D gene ambiguous. The germline CDR1 and CDR2 sequences are GTSNPN and SVGIG (reference sequence). Trimming removed 3 bases from V and 3 bases from J, with 11 bases in between. This CDR3 region has 13 residues. The CDR3 DNA follows: TGTGCCTGGAGAAACAGTGGGAAAGAGACCCAGTACTTC. This gives the protein CAWRNSGKETQYF.

This rearrangement joins TRBV29-1 to TRBJ2-1; the match to TRBD1 covers 9 bases. CDR1 is SQVTM and CDR2 is ANQGSEA in the germline V gene. V was clipped by 6 bases and J by 0 bases; unmatched bases: 3. CDR3 length equals 14 residues. CDR3 nucleotides: TGCAGCGTCGGGACAGGGCGCTCCTACAATGAGCAGTTCTTC. Protein product: CSVGTGRSYNEQFF.

The chain has TRBV19 and TRBJ1-2; the D gene is possibly TRBD1 (5 bases). CDR3 length: 15 residues. V was clipped by 5 bases and J by 5 bases, with 18 bases between them. Germline CDR1 and CDR2: LNHDA and SQIVND (reference sequence). Written as DNA, the CDR3 is TGTGCCAGTAGTGCCGGGACCTTAGTGACGTATGGCTACACCTTC. This sequence encodes CASSAGTLVTYGYTF. The variable domain in full, with the rest retrieved from reference TRBV19 and TRBJ1-2, is DGGITQSPKYLFRKEGQNVTLSCEQNLNHDAMYWYRQDPGQGLRLIYYSQIVNDFQKGDIAEGYSVSREKKESFPLTVTSAQKNPTAFYLCASSAGTLVTYGYTFGSGTRLTVV.

This chain joins TRBV7-9 and TRBJ1-2; D is unresolved. CDR3 length: 12 amino acids. Per germline, CDR1 SEHNR and CDR2 FQNEAQ (reference sequence). V dropped 2 bases and J dropped 8 bases, with 9 bases sitting between them. The CDR3 loop reads CASSLIDSGYTF. In DNA, the CDR3 is TGTGCCAGCAGCTTAATCGATTCGGGCTACACCTTC. Full variable domain (missing parts from reference TRBV7-9 and TRBJ1-2): DTGVSQNPRHKITKRGQNVTFRCDPISEHNRLYWYRQTLGQGPEFLTYFQNEAQLEKSRLLSDRFSAERPKGSFSTLEIQRTEQGDSAMYLCASSLIDSGYTFGSGTRLTVV.

The rearrangement links TRBV4-1 to TRBJ2-5; 11 nucleotides align to TRBD2. Trimming removed 0 bases from V and 6 bases from J; junction bases left unmatched: 12. The CDR3 has 18 amino acids. Germline-derived CDR1 and CDR2 are MGHRA and YSYEKL. The CDR3 here is CASSQDQAGSGGAQTQYF. In DNA, the CDR3 is TGCGCCAGCAGCCAAGATCAGGCGGGTAGCGGGGGGGCCCAGACCCAGTACTTC.

The chain employs TRBV2 and TRBJ1-1, with a weak D call TRBD1 (5 bases). Trimming left V 4 bases short and J 4 bases short, with 7 bases between. Germline CDR1 and CDR2: SNHLY and FYNNEI. This CDR3 is built from 12 residues. Written as DNA, the CDR3 is TGTGCCAGCAGTGCAGGGAGCACTGAAGCTTTCTTT. Residues: CASSAGSTEAFF.

This clone was observed a single time. V usage is TRBV5-1 and J usage is TRBJ2-5, with 10 bases lining up with TRBD1. Germline loops: CDR1 SGHRS, CDR2 YFSETQ. The CDR3 runs 15 residues. Unmatched junction bases numbered 4, after V lost 0 bases and J lost 5 bases. Here the CDR3 reads CASSLEWGQGETQYF. CDR3 nucleotide sequence: TGCGCCAGCAGCTTGGAATGGGGACAGGGGGAGACCCAGTACTTC.

The chain carries TRBV6-5 and TRBJ2-7; 7 nucleotides line up with TRBD1. The V and J ends lost 3 bases and 0 bases, in that order; junction bases with no gene match: 2. Germline lookup yields CDR1 MNHEY and CDR2 SVGAGI. This CDR3 comprises 14 residues. The CDR3, as DNA: TGTGCCAGCAGTTATGACAGGGTCTCCTACGAGCAGTACTTC. It is translated as CASSYDRVSYEQYF.

This sequence joins TRBV6-4 and TRBJ2-3; 7 bases agree with TRBD1. Unmatched junction bases numbered 12, after V lost 7 bases and J lost 2 bases. CDR1 is MRHNA, CDR2 SNTAGT, per germline. The CDR3 length is 16 residues. CDR3 loop: CASIGPNRGNTDTQYF. The CDR3 DNA sequence: TGTGCCAGCATCGGACCCAACAGGGGAAACACAGATACGCAGTATTTT.

This clone has just one count. The rearrangement joins TRBV6-1 to TRBJ1-5; perhaps TRBD1 as D (6 bases). The CDR3 covers 15 residues. The V and J ends lost 6 bases and 3 bases respectively, with 15 bases between them. The V gene's germline CDR1 is MNHNS and CDR2 SASEGT. The CDR3 here is CASSRTGYNNQPQHF. CDR3 nucleotides: TGTGCCAGCAGCAGAACAGGGTACAACAATCAGCCCCAGCATTTT.

V gene TRBV7-6 combines with J gene TRBJ2-7; D uncertain. The V gene's germline CDR1 is SGHVS and CDR2 FNYEAQ. Trimming removed 5 bases from V and 3 bases from J, with 17 bases in between. The CDR3 is made up of 15 amino acids. In nucleotides, the CDR3 is TGTGCCAGCAGCCGCGGATCGGAGATCTACTACGAGCAGTACTTC. It translates to CASSRGSEIYYEQYF.

Concerning this clone itself: Mismatch with germline at one junction end may stem from a read error. The chain joins TRBV2 to TRBJ2-3, with 8 bases fitting TRBD2. Germline assignment: CDR1 SNHLY and CDR2 FYNNEI. There are 16 residues in the CDR3. The CDR3 here is CASSEDRGGSTDTQYF. The CDR3 nucleotides read TGTGCCAGCAGCGAAGACCGGGGGGGAAGCACAGATACGCAGTATTTT.

The chain uses TRBV6-1 and TRBJ2-7; no firm D call. CDR3 length: 11 amino acids. V lost 6 bases to trimming and J lost 3 bases, with 6 bases between them. Germline V CDR1 and CDR2: MNHNS, SASEGT. The chain's CDR3 is CASRENYEQYF. In DNA, the CDR3 is TGTGCCAGCAGGGAAAACTACGAGCAGTACTTC.

This clone was found a few times. CDR3 bases: TGTGCCAGCAGCTCCGGGACCCAAGAGACCCAGTACTTC. This sequence encodes CASSSGTQETQYF. The chain carries TRBV7-2 and TRBJ2-5; D is tentatively TRBD1 or TRBD2 (5 bases each). CDR3 length equals 13 residues. Germline-derived CDR1 and CDR2 are SGHTA and FQGNSA. Trimming cost V 4 bases and J 1 base, with 7 bases left between them. The full variable domain, with the rest looked up from reference TRBV7-2 and TRBJ2-5, is GAGVSQSPSNKVTEKGKDVELRCDPISGHTALYWYRQSLGQGLEFLIYFQGNSAPDKSGLPSDRFSAERTGGSVSTLTIQRTQQEDSAVYLCASSSGTQETQYFGPGTRLLVL.

The chain recombines TRBV14 with TRBJ2-1, with 7 nucleotides matching TRBD2. Germline V CDR1 and CDR2: SGHDN, FVKESK. V dropped 1 base and J dropped 9; count of bases not matched to a gene: 6. The CDR3 sequence is 14 residues long. CDR3 protein: CASSQATSLSEQFF. DNA of the CDR3: TGTGCCAGCAGCCAAGCGACTAGCCTGTCTGAGCAGTTCTTC.